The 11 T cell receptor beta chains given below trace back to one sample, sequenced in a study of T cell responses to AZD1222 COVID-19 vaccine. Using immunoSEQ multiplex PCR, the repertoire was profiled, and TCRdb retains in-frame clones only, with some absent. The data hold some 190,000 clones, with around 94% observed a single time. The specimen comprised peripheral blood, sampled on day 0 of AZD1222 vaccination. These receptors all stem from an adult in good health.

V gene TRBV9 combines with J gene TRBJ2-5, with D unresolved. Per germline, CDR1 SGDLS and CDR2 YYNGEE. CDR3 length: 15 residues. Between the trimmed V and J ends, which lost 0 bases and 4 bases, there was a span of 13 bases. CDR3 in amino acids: CASSVAGVALETQYF. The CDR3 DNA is TGTGCCAGCAGCGTAGCTGGAGTAGCCTTAGAGACCCAGTACTTC.

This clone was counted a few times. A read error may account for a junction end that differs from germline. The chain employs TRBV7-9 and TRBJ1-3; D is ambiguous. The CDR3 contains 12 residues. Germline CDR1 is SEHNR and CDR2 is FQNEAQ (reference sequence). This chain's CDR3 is CAGSGNGNTIYF. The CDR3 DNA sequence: TGTGCCGGCAGCGGGAATGGAAACACCATATATTTT.

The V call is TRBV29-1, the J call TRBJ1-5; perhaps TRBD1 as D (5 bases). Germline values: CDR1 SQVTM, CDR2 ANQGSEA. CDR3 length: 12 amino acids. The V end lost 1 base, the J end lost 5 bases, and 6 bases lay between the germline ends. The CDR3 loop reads CSVEVGDQPQHF. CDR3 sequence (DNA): TGCAGCGTTGAAGTGGGGGATCAGCCCCAGCATTTT.

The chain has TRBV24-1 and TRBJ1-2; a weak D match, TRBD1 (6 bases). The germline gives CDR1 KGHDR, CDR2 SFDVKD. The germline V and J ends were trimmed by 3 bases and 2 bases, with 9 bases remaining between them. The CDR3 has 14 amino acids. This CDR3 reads CATSDGGGNYGYTF. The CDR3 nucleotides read TGTGCCACCAGTGATGGGGGGGGCAACTATGGCTACACCTTC.

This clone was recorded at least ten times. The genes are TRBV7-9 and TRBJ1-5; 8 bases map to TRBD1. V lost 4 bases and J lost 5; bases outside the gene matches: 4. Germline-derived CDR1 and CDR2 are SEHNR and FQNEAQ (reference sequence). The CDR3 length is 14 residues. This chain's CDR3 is CASSSGGAYQPQHF. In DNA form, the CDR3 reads TGTGCCAGCAGCTCAGGGGGCGCCTATCAGCCCCAGCATTTT.

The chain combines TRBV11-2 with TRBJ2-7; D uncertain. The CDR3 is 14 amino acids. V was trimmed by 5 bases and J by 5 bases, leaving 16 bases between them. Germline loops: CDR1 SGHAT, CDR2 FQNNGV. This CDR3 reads CASSPKTPADEQYF. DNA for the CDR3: TGTGCCAGCAGCCCCAAGACACCCGCGGACGAGCAGTACTTC.

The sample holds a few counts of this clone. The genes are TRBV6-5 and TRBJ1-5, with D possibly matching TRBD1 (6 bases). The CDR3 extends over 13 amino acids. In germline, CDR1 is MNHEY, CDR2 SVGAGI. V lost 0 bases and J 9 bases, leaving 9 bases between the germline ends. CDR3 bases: TGTGCCAGCAGTTACTCGGGGGGGGCGCCCCAGCATTTT. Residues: CASSYSGGAPQHF.

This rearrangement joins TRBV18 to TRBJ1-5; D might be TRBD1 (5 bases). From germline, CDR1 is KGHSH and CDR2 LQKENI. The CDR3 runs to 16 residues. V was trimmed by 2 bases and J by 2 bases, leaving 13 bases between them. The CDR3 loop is CASSPVFRVGNQPQHF. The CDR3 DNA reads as TGTGCCAGCTCACCAGTTTTCAGGGTAGGCAATCAGCCCCAGCATTTT.

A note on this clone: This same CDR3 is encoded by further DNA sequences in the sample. CDR3 loop: CASSEGLAKNIQYF. CDR3 sequence (DNA): TGTGCCAGCAGTGAAGGCCTAGCCAAAAACATTCAGTACTTC. The rearrangement joins TRBV6-1 to TRBJ2-4; no definite D call. V gave up 1 base and J gave up 0 bases, with 4 bases separating them. This CDR3 is built from 14 residues. CDR1 MNHNS and CDR2 SASEGT come from the germline V gene.

The chain's CDR3 is CASSYSGRVQETQYF. In DNA form, the CDR3 reads TGTGCCAGCAGTTACTCGGGCAGGGTCCAGGAGACCCAGTACTTC. This rearrangement joins TRBV6-5 to TRBJ2-5; possible D gene TRBD1, 5 bases. Germline V CDR1 and CDR2: MNHEY, SVGAGI. Trimming took 0 bases from V and 5 from J, leaving 13 bases between them. The CDR3 contains 15 residues.

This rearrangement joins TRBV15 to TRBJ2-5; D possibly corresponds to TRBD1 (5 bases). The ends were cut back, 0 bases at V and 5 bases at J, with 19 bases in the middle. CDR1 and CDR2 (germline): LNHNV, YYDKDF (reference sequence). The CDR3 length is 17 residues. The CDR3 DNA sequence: TGTGCCACCAGCAGAGATAGGGGTCCGGCTGCCGGTGAGACCCAGTACTTC. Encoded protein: CATSRDRGPAAGETQYF.